These 23 T cell receptor beta chains originate from one sample sequenced in a study of OX40 agonist ivuxolimab in advanced cancers. The table came from immunoSEQ multiplex PCR; TCRdb's copy has only in-frame clones and leaves some out. This table holds roughly 80,000 clones, roughly 80% found once. The source was CD4+ or CD8+ T cells sorted from blood, collected in a trial of the OX40 agonist ivuxolimab. The receptors originated from an adult with an advanced solid tumor such as melanoma, head and neck, liver or kidney cancer.

This clone was picked up a small number of times. The genes are TRBV29-1 and TRBJ1-1; no definite D call. Between the trimmed V and J ends, which lost 7 bases and 11 bases, there was a span of 11 bases. This CDR3 has 9 amino acids. Looked up from germline, CDR1 is SQVTM and CDR2 is ANQGSEA. CDR3 protein: CSALRRAFF. The CDR3 nucleotides are TGCAGCGCCCTGAGGCGGGCTTTCTTT. The full variable domain, with the rest looked up from reference TRBV29-1 and TRBJ1-1, is SAVISQKPSRDICQRGTSLTIQCQVDSQVTMMFWYRQQPGQSLTLIATANQGSEATYESGFVIDKFPISRPNLTFSTLTVSNMSPEDSSIYLCSALRRAFFGQGTRLTVV.

The genes are TRBV7-2 and TRBJ1-2; 7 positions match TRBD1. This CDR3 is built from 13 residues. Germline assignment: CDR1 SGHTA and CDR2 FQGNSA. The junction had 9 bases not matched to a gene; V was cut back by 6 bases and J by 8 bases. The CDR3 loop is CASSFTSGGGYTF. For the CDR3, the DNA is TGTGCCAGCAGTTTCACCTCAGGGGGAGGCTACACCTTC.

V is TRBV9 and J is TRBJ2-1; D is undetermined. Germline V gene sequence: CDR1 SGDLS, CDR2 YYNGEE. Trimming cost V 0 bases and J 4 bases, with 2 bases left between them. The CDR3 is 12 amino acids. CDR3 sequence (DNA): TGTGCCAGCAGCGTAGGGTACAATGAGCAGTTCTTC. Its translation is CASSVGYNEQFF.

This chain joins TRBV14 and TRBJ1-5; D perhaps matches TRBD1 (5 bases). CDR3 length: 16 amino acids. The germline gives CDR1 SGHDN, CDR2 FVKESK. Trimming pared 5 bases from V and 0 bases from J, leaving 14 bases between. The CDR3 DNA follows: TGTGCCAGCAGCATCCGGGACCCCTATAGCAATCAGCCCCAGCATTTT. Translating it yields CASSIRDPYSNQPQHF.

This clone was detected only a few times. CDR3 coding DNA: TGTGCCAGCAGTTATAGCACAGTTTATAATTCACCCCTCCACTTT. It specifies CASSYSTVYNSPLHF. V usage is TRBV6-5 and J usage is TRBJ1-6; no clear D. The V and J ends lost 3 bases and 4 bases respectively, with 10 bases between them. The CDR3 has 15 amino acids. Germline CDR1 is MNHEY and CDR2 is SVGAGI.

This chain connects TRBV21-1 to TRBJ2-5. TRBV21-1 is tagged as a pseudogene. The CDR3 consists of 14 residues. The CDR3 nucleotides are TGTGCCAGCAGCAAAAGTCCGAACCAAGAGACCCAGTACTTC. Translated: CASSKSPNQETQYF.

The chain couples TRBV28 to TRBJ1-5; D uncertain. Trimming removed 2 bases from V and 0 bases from J, with 14 bases in between. The CDR3 contains 17 residues. CDR1 and CDR2 from the germline V gene are MDHEN and SYDVKM. CDR3 loop: CASSLGLATNSNQPQHF. In DNA form, the CDR3 reads TGTGCCAGCAGTTTAGGGTTGGCGACAAATAGCAATCAGCCCCAGCATTTT.

The V and J genes are TRBV6-5 and TRBJ2-1, with 8 bases aligning to TRBD1. V was clipped by 7 bases and J by 5 bases; unmatched bases: 4. This CDR3 contains 13 residues. Germline CDR1 reads MNHEY; CDR2 reads SVGAGI. In DNA form, the CDR3 reads TGTGCCAGCACCGGACAGGGTGACAATGAGCAGTTCTTC. It yields the protein CASTGQGDNEQFF.

This chain links TRBV7-9 with TRBJ1-2; D gene unclear. This CDR3 spans 12 amino acids. V lost 1 base, J lost 5 bases, and 5 bases lay in between. CDR1 is SEHNR, CDR2 FQNEAQ, per germline (reference sequence). The CDR3 DNA sequence: TGTGCCAGCAGCTTAGTTCGGTATGGCTACACCTTC. Translated, it gives CASSLVRYGYTF. The whole variable domain, remainder taken from reference TRBV7-9 and TRBJ1-2, is DTGVSQNPRHKITKRGQNVTFRCDPISEHNRLYWYRQTLGQGPEFLTYFQNEAQLEKSRLLSDRFSAERPKGSFSTLEIQRTEQGDSAMYLCASSLVRYGYTFGSGTRLTVV.

The chain employs TRBV19 and TRBJ1-5, with 8 bases aligning to TRBD1. The CDR3 is 16 amino acids. With 1 base clipped from V and 1 base from J, the junction kept 3 bases outside the gene matches. CDR1 LNHDA and CDR2 SQIVND come from the germline V gene (reference sequence). CDR3: CASSIGTGTSNQPQHF. For the CDR3, the DNA is TGTGCCAGTAGTATAGGGACAGGGACAAGCAATCAGCCCCAGCATTTT.

This clone was observed a few times. The chain joins TRBV7-9 to TRBJ2-1; D gene uncertain. The CDR3 has 15 residues. The germline gives CDR1 SEHNR, CDR2 FQNEAQ (reference sequence). V dropped 4 bases and J dropped 8 bases, with 18 bases sitting between them. For the CDR3, the DNA is TGTGCCAGCAGCTCGTGGAAGGCCTCACGCGATGAGCAGTTCTTC. Translated: CASSSWKASRDEQFF.

This chain uses TRBV6-5 with TRBJ2-7; possible D gene TRBD2, 6 bases. This CDR3 region has 14 residues. Germline CDR1 MNHEY, CDR2 SVGAGI. The germline V and J ends were trimmed by 3 bases and 5 bases, with 14 bases remaining between them. The CDR3: CASSYSRGVDEQYF. The CDR3 region has the DNA TGTGCCAGCAGTTATTCGCGGGGTGTAGACGAGCAGTACTTC.

This rearrangement joins TRBV5-1 to TRBJ2-3; D remains ambiguous. The CDR3 loop spans 13 amino acids. The germline CDR1 and CDR2 sequences are SGHRS and YFSETQ. V was trimmed by 0 bases and J by 11 bases, leaving 13 bases between them. CDR3 in amino acids: CASSLAPLFWQYF. The CDR3 bases are TGCGCCAGCAGCTTGGCTCCGTTGTTTTGGCAGTATTTT.

This clone was counted a single time. This chain uses TRBV20-1 with TRBJ2-1; D ambiguous. CDR3 length equals 11 residues. Germline CDR1 and CDR2: DFQATT and SNEGSKA (reference sequence). V was trimmed by 6 bases and J by 6 bases, leaving 9 bases between them. CDR3 region: CSARSLNEQFF. The CDR3 coding sequence is TGCAGTGCAAGGTCCCTCAATGAGCAGTTCTTC.

The gene calls are TRBV5-1 and TRBJ1-2; a weak D match, TRBD1 (6 bases). The CDR3 loop spans 15 amino acids. The germline CDR1 and CDR2 sequences are SGHRS and YFSETQ. Trimming removed 4 bases at V and 0 bases at J, with 13 bases between. CDR3 nucleotides: TGCGCCAGCAGCCCGGACAGTACGGCTAACTATGGCTACACCTTC. Amino acids: CASSPDSTANYGYTF.

The chain is built from TRBV19 and TRBJ1-1; TRBD1 matches 10 bases. J gave up 2 bases and V 3 bases, and 6 bases lay outside the gene matches. This CDR3 comprises 16 residues. CDR1 is LNHDA, CDR2 SQIVND, per germline (reference sequence). The chain's CDR3 is CASSIGTGVANTEAFF. The CDR3 coding sequence is TGTGCCAGTAGTATTGGGACAGGGGTCGCAAACACTGAAGCTTTCTTT.

In this sample, this clone turned up a few times. The chain carries TRBV6-6 and TRBJ2-1; no definite D call. The V gene's germline CDR1 is MNHNY and CDR2 SVGAGI (reference sequence). The germline V and J ends were trimmed by 9 bases and 0 bases, with 9 bases remaining between them. The CDR3 is 13 amino acids. The CDR3 DNA reads as TGTGCCAGTGTGAAGAGCTCCTACAATGAGCAGTTCTTC. It encodes CASVKSSYNEQFF.

V gene TRBV7-3 combines with J gene TRBJ2-3, with unresolved D. Deletions cut 2 bases from V and 1 base from J, with 4 bases between. This CDR3 has 13 residues. The germline gives CDR1 SGHTA, CDR2 FQGTGA. The CDR3 loop reads CASSLLGTDTQYF. The DNA of the CDR3 is TGTGCCAGCAGCTTATTGGGCACAGATACGCAGTATTTT. The variable domain in full, completed from reference TRBV7-3 and TRBJ2-3, reads GAGVSQTPSNKVTEKGKYVELRCDPISGHTALYWYRQSLGQGPEFLIYFQGTGAADDSGLPNDRFFAVRPEGSVSTLKIQRTERGDSAVYLCASSLLGTDTQYFGPGTRLTVL.

The chain joins TRBV10-1 to TRBJ2-5; D remains unclear. This CDR3 region has 13 residues. V dropped 3 bases and J dropped 2 bases, with 7 bases sitting between them. Germline CDR1 and CDR2: WNHNN and SYGVQD (reference sequence). The CDR3: CASSEAGQETQYF. CDR3 sequence (DNA): TGCGCCAGCAGTGAAGCCGGGCAAGAGACCCAGTACTTC.

The genes are TRBV5-5 and TRBJ1-4; D uncertain. The ends were cut back, 0 bases at V and 8 bases at J, with 14 bases in the middle. Germline V lookup: CDR1 SGHKS, CDR2 YYEKEE (reference sequence). The CDR3 has 15 amino acids. The CDR3 region has the DNA TGTGCCAGCAGCTTGGCCGACGGTTTGGGGGAAAAACTGTTTTTT. Its translation is CASSLADGLGEKLFF.

This sequence joins TRBV5-1 and TRBJ1-1; D call uncertain. Trimming stripped 4 bases from V and 1 base from J, with 8 bases between. This CDR3 has 13 amino acids. Germline V lookup: CDR1 SGHRS, CDR2 YFSETQ. The CDR3 spells CASSMDGNTEAFF. The CDR3 coding sequence is TGCGCCAGCAGCATGGATGGGAACACTGAAGCTTTCTTT.

The V gene is TRBV7-9, the J gene TRBJ1-4; TRBD1 is a possible D gene (6 bases). Trimming removed 5 bases from V and 7 bases from J, with 17 bases in between. The CDR3 totals 15 residues. Germline CDR1 SEHNR, CDR2 FQNEAQ (reference sequence). CDR3 in amino acids: CASSNQGRGSEKLFF. CDR3 coding DNA: TGTGCCAGCAGCAACCAAGGCAGGGGCTCTGAAAAACTGTTTTTT.

The gene calls are TRBV4-3 and TRBJ1-2; D possibly corresponds to TRBD1 (5 bases). In germline, CDR1 is LGHNA, CDR2 YSLEER. CDR3 length equals 13 residues. The germline V and J ends were trimmed by 2 bases and 8 bases, with 12 bases remaining between them. CDR3 nucleotides: TGCGCCAGCAGCCAATTGGAGGGACGGGGCTACACCTTC. This codes for CASSQLEGRGYTF.